This TCR beta chain was captured by sequencing in a study of beta chain features in type 1 diabetes. Study results and caveats: Possible PCR preference for shorter templates applied equally to patients and controls. The naive, central memory and Treg TCRB repertoires showed an apparent similarity that was greater among patients than among healthy donors. Patients with type 1 diabetes carried fewer insertions and had more deletions at their VDJ junctions. Any HLA effect on TCRB rearrangement was left unresolved by small sub-analyses.

This clone was detected a few times. Its cognate antigen is unknown. The germline V gene encodes CDR1 MNHEY and CDR2 SMNVEV (reference sequence). The V and J ends lost 2 bases and 8 bases, in that order; junction bases with no gene match: 5. There are 14 residues in the CDR3. The isolated RNA, all of it, was reverse transcribed, so expressed TCRB transcripts were what got sequenced. TCRdb's table, derived via immunoSEQ multiplex PCR, lists solely in-frame clones and lacks some. The table lists under 450,000 clones, more than 12% of them singletons. The sequence derives from a woman aged 18 to 35 in good health. Source material: naive CD4+ T cells from blood. The rearrangement uses TRBV27 and TRBJ2-2; 7 bases line up with TRBD2. Here the CDR3 reads CASSLPSGVGELFF. CDR3 nucleotide sequence: TGTGCCAGCAGTTTACCTAGCGGAGTGGGGGAGCTGTTTTTT.